A selection of T cell receptor beta chains follows, all from one sample in a study of blood T cell repertoires in COVID-19. Measured with immunoSEQ multiplex PCR; TCRdb has only the in-frame clones, and not every one. The table records 150,000 to 200,000 clones, about 85% of them present only once. Sequenced material: peripheral blood. The source of these receptors is a woman over 75 with acute or convalescent COVID-19. The CDR3 runs from the conserved cysteine through the conserved F or W. The order of the fields is V gene, J gene, CDR3 length, clone size, D gene, CDR3 protein, CDR3 DNA. The D gene is left open where the match is weak. Part of the rows lack a size; the others show once, few, many or a class for expanded clones.

V gene: TRBV15
J gene: TRBJ1-2
CDR3 length: 15
clone size: -
D gene: TRBD1
CDR3 protein: CATSKEKGAWYGYTF
CDR3 DNA: TGTGCCACCAGCAAGGAGAAGGGGGCTTGGTATGGCTACACCTTC

V gene: TRBV7-2
J gene: TRBJ2-7
CDR3 length: 12
clone size: -
D gene: -
CDR3 protein: CASSPSSYEQYF
CDR3 DNA: TGTGCCAGCAGTCCTAGCTCCTACGAGCAGTACTTC

V gene: TRBV7-9
J gene: TRBJ1-2
CDR3 length: 15
clone size: -
D gene: TRBD1
CDR3 protein: CASSPNRDRGDGYTF
CDR3 DNA: TGTGCCAGCAGTCCAAACCGGGACAGGGGGGATGGCTACACCTTC

V gene: TRBV9
J gene: TRBJ2-7
CDR3 length: 15
clone size: -
D gene: TRBD2
CDR3 protein: CASSVGAAGGYEQYF
CDR3 DNA: TGTGCCAGCAGCGTAGGCGCAGCGGGAGGGTACGAGCAGTACTTC

V gene: TRBV10-3
J gene: TRBJ2-7
CDR3 length: 12
clone size: once
D gene: -
CDR3 protein: CAISEQGYEQYF
CDR3 DNA: TGTGCCATCAGTGAGCAGGGATACGAGCAGTACTTC

V gene: TRBV18
J gene: TRBJ1-1
CDR3 length: 14
clone size: -
D gene: -
CDR3 protein: CASSPQRPGGEAFF
CDR3 DNA: TGTGCCAGCTCACCACAAAGGCCCGGAGGTGAAGCTTTCTTT

V gene: TRBV2
J gene: TRBJ2-5
CDR3 length: 12
clone size: -
D gene: TRBD1
CDR3 protein: CASSGQGARTYF
CDR3 DNA: TGTGCCAGCAGCGGACAGGGGGCGAGGACGTACTTC

V gene: TRBV21-1
J gene: TRBJ1-2
CDR3 length: 14
clone size: -
D gene: -
CDR3 protein: CASSFGPLVNGYTF
CDR3 DNA: TGTGCCAGCAGCTTTGGGCCACTGGTGAATGGCTACACCTTC

V gene: TRBV21-1
J gene: TRBJ1-4
CDR3 length: 15
clone size: -
D gene: -
CDR3 protein: CASSHQGGGHEKLFF
CDR3 DNA: TGTGCCAGCAGCCACCAGGGGGGCGGGCATGAAAAACTGTTTTTT

V gene: TRBV29-1
J gene: TRBJ1-2
CDR3 length: 13
clone size: -
D gene: -
CDR3 protein: CSVLNGGDYGYTF
CDR3 DNA: TGCAGCGTACTAAATGGGGGGGACTATGGCTACACCTTC

V gene: TRBV6-5
J gene: TRBJ1-4
CDR3 length: 15
clone size: -
D gene: -
CDR3 protein: CASSPRRPTNEKLFF
CDR3 DNA: TGTGCCAGCAGTCCCAGGAGGCCAACTAATGAAAAACTGTTTTTT

V gene: TRBV7-8
J gene: TRBJ2-1
CDR3 length: 18
clone size: -
D gene: -
CDR3 protein: CASSLGFLPVTGDNEQFF
CDR3 DNA: TGTGCCAGCAGCTTAGGGTTTTTGCCCGTCACCGGGGACAATGAGCAGTTCTTC

V gene: TRBV15
J gene: TRBJ2-1
CDR3 length: 17
clone size: -
D gene: TRBD1
CDR3 protein: CATSRETPGQGRNEQFF
CDR3 DNA: TGTGCCACCAGCAGAGAGACACCGGGACAGGGCCGGAATGAGCAGTTCTTC

V gene: TRBV11-3
J gene: TRBJ2-1
CDR3 length: 15
clone size: -
D gene: TRBD1
CDR3 protein: CASSYAGTGRHEQFF
CDR3 DNA: TGTGCCAGCAGCTACGCCGGGACAGGGCGGCATGAGCAGTTCTTC

V gene: TRBV6-5
J gene: TRBJ1-3
CDR3 length: 15
clone size: -
D gene: -
CDR3 protein: CASSSSFGGGNTIYF
CDR3 DNA: TGTGCCAGCAGTTCCTCTTTCGGGGGTGGAAACACCATATATTTT

V gene: TRBV19
J gene: TRBJ2-7
CDR3 length: 13
clone size: -
D gene: TRBD1
CDR3 protein: CASSNQGAVEQYF
CDR3 DNA: TGTGCCAGTAGTAATCAGGGGGCGGTCGAGCAGTACTTC

V gene: TRBV7-2
J gene: TRBJ1-1
CDR3 length: 15
clone size: once
D gene: -
CDR3 protein: CASSLVSGVGTEAFF
CDR3 DNA: TGTGCCAGCAGCTTAGTGTCCGGGGTCGGTACTGAAGCTTTCTTT

V gene: TRBV27
J gene: TRBJ2-5
CDR3 length: 16
clone size: -
D gene: -
CDR3 protein: CASSFSSGPWVETQYF
CDR3 DNA: TGTGCCAGCAGTTTCTCGAGTGGGCCCTGGGTAGAGACCCAGTACTTC

V gene: TRBV6-2/TRBV6-3
J gene: TRBJ2-1
CDR3 length: 17
clone size: -
D gene: TRBD2
CDR3 protein: CASSPSVGLAGFYEQFF
CDR3 DNA: TGTGCCAGCAGTCCGAGCGTCGGACTAGCGGGATTCTATGAGCAGTTCTTC

V gene: TRBV3-1/TRBV3-2
J gene: TRBJ2-1
CDR3 length: 18
clone size: -
D gene: TRBD2
CDR3 protein: CASSPSGLAGGRRDEQFF
CDR3 DNA: TGTGCCAGCAGCCCTTCCGGACTAGCGGGGGGCCGACGCGATGAGCAGTTCTTC

V gene: TRBV4-3
J gene: TRBJ2-5
CDR3 length: 16
clone size: -
D gene: -
CDR3 protein: CASSQGRRGAGETQYF
CDR3 DNA: TGCGCCAGCAGCCAAGGTCGACGGGGGGCCGGGGAGACCCAGTACTTC

V gene: TRBV11-2
J gene: TRBJ1-5
CDR3 length: 13
clone size: -
D gene: -
CDR3 protein: CASSLEAAQPQHF
CDR3 DNA: TGTGCCAGCAGCTTGGAGGCGGCTCAGCCCCAGCATTTT

V gene: TRBV6-5
J gene: TRBJ2-3
CDR3 length: 15
clone size: -
D gene: TRBD1
CDR3 protein: CASSRGQGSPDTQYF
CDR3 DNA: TGTGCCAGCAGCAGAGGACAGGGGTCGCCAGATACGCAGTATTTT

V gene: TRBV3-1/TRBV3-2
J gene: TRBJ2-6
CDR3 length: 15
clone size: -
D gene: -
CDR3 protein: CASSQRGAGANVLTF
CDR3 DNA: TGTGCCAGCAGCCAACGGGGGGCGGGGGCCAACGTCCTGACTTTC

V gene: TRBV3-1/TRBV3-2
J gene: TRBJ2-3
CDR3 length: 15
clone size: -
D gene: TRBD2
CDR3 protein: CASSQMASGTDTQYF
CDR3 DNA: TGTGCCAGCAGCCAAATGGCTAGCGGGACAGATACGCAGTATTTT

V gene: TRBV11-2
J gene: TRBJ2-3
CDR3 length: 16
clone size: -
D gene: TRBD2
CDR3 protein: CASSSGTSGNTDTQYF
CDR3 DNA: TGTGCCAGCAGCTCCGGGACTAGCGGAAACACAGATACGCAGTATTTT

V gene: TRBV2
J gene: TRBJ2-1
CDR3 length: 13
clone size: -
D gene: -
CDR3 protein: CASRQQMTGGQFF
CDR3 DNA: TGTGCCAGCAGGCAACAAATGACCGGCGGGCAGTTCTTC

V gene: TRBV2
J gene: TRBJ1-1
CDR3 length: 14
clone size: few
D gene: TRBD1
CDR3 protein: CASSRDRGGTEAFF
CDR3 DNA: TGTGCCAGCAGTAGAGACAGGGGAGGCACTGAAGCTTTCTTT

V gene: TRBV20-1
J gene: TRBJ2-5
CDR3 length: 11
clone size: -
D gene: -
CDR3 protein: CSAPRGETQYF
CDR3 DNA: TGCAGTGCCCCAAGGGGGGAGACCCAGTACTTC

V gene: TRBV19
J gene: TRBJ2-1
CDR3 length: 16
clone size: -
D gene: -
CDR3 protein: CASRPPQSSSYNEQFF
CDR3 DNA: TGTGCCAGTAGGCCCCCTCAGTCAAGCTCCTACAATGAGCAGTTCTTC

V gene: TRBV7-9
J gene: TRBJ1-5
CDR3 length: 13
clone size: few
D gene: -
CDR3 protein: CASSPGVDVPQHF
CDR3 DNA: TGTGCCAGCAGCCCGGGAGTCGATGTGCCCCAGCATTTT

V gene: TRBV20-1
J gene: TRBJ1-1
CDR3 length: 11
clone size: -
D gene: TRBD1
CDR3 protein: CSYDRATEAFF
CDR3 DNA: TGCAGTTATGACAGGGCGACTGAAGCTTTCTTT

V gene: TRBV2
J gene: TRBJ1-1
CDR3 length: 13
clone size: -
D gene: -
CDR3 protein: CASSEVEETEAFF
CDR3 DNA: TGTGCCAGCAGTGAAGTAGAGGAAACTGAAGCTTTCTTT

V gene: TRBV5-5
J gene: TRBJ1-2
CDR3 length: 14
clone size: -
D gene: TRBD1
CDR3 protein: CASTLGQGANGYTF
CDR3 DNA: TGTGCCAGCACCCTCGGACAGGGGGCGAATGGCTACACCTTC

V gene: TRBV7-9
J gene: TRBJ2-7
CDR3 length: 15
clone size: -
D gene: TRBD1
CDR3 protein: CASSRSGQGHHEQYF
CDR3 DNA: TGTGCCAGCAGCCGCTCGGGACAGGGGCACCACGAGCAGTACTTC

V gene: TRBV7-9
J gene: TRBJ1-4
CDR3 length: 15
clone size: -
D gene: TRBD1
CDR3 protein: CASSRTGIGSEKLFF
CDR3 DNA: TGTGCCAGCAGCCGGACAGGGATTGGGAGTGAAAAACTGTTTTTT

V gene: TRBV9
J gene: TRBJ1-2
CDR3 length: 15
clone size: -
D gene: -
CDR3 protein: CASSVGAGGSYGYTF
CDR3 DNA: TGTGCCAGCAGCGTTGGGGCCGGGGGGTCCTATGGCTACACCTTC

V gene: TRBV18
J gene: TRBJ1-1
CDR3 length: 13
clone size: once
D gene: -
CDR3 protein: CASSPPGQLEAFF
CDR3 DNA: TGTGCCAGCTCACCACCTGGACAGCTTGAAGCTTTCTTT

V gene: TRBV4-1
J gene: TRBJ2-1
CDR3 length: 16
clone size: -
D gene: TRBD2
CDR3 protein: CASSQDVTSGSTLQFF
CDR3 DNA: TGCGCCAGCAGCCAAGATGTGACTAGCGGGAGTACGCTGCAGTTCTTC

V gene: TRBV7-9
J gene: TRBJ2-5
CDR3 length: 14
clone size: -
D gene: -
CDR3 protein: CASSLWSGQETQYF
CDR3 DNA: TGTGCCAGCAGCTTATGGTCAGGGCAAGAGACCCAGTACTTC

V gene: TRBV6-6
J gene: TRBJ1-6
CDR3 length: 16
clone size: -
D gene: TRBD1
CDR3 protein: CASSYPTGIMSSPLHF
CDR3 DNA: TGTGCCAGCAGTTACCCGACAGGGATAATGAGTTCACCCCTCCACTTT

V gene: TRBV6-6
J gene: TRBJ1-2
CDR3 length: 14
clone size: once
D gene: TRBD1
CDR3 protein: CASSYGQGDSGYTF
CDR3 DNA: TGTGCCAGCAGTTACGGGCAGGGGGACTCTGGCTACACCTTC

V gene: TRBV11-1
J gene: TRBJ1-1
CDR3 length: 16
clone size: -
D gene: TRBD1
CDR3 protein: CASSLDRGGWVTEAFF
CDR3 DNA: TGTGCCAGCAGCTTAGACAGGGGTGGATGGGTCACTGAAGCTTTCTTT

V gene: TRBV7-8
J gene: TRBJ2-4
CDR3 length: 20
clone size: -
D gene: -
CDR3 protein: CASSLYGVIAPGKAKNIQYF
CDR3 DNA: TGTGCCAGCAGCTTATATGGGGTGATAGCCCCGGGGAAGGCCAAAAACATTCAGTACTTC

V gene: TRBV20-1
J gene: TRBJ2-7
CDR3 length: 15
clone size: -
D gene: TRBD2
CDR3 protein: CSASSAGGSLYEQYF
CDR3 DNA: TGCAGTGCTAGTAGTGCGGGGGGGAGTTTGTACGAGCAGTACTTC

V gene: TRBV4-1
J gene: TRBJ2-6
CDR3 length: 16
clone size: -
D gene: -
CDR3 protein: CASSQDFGAGANVLTF
CDR3 DNA: TGCGCCAGCAGCCAAGATTTCGGGGCTGGGGCCAACGTCCTGACTTTC

V gene: TRBV19
J gene: TRBJ1-5
CDR3 length: 17
clone size: -
D gene: -
CDR3 protein: CASSEGRGTRSNQPQHF
CDR3 DNA: TGTGCCAGTAGTGAGGGCAGGGGCACCCGCAGCAATCAGCCCCAGCATTTT

V gene: TRBV2
J gene: TRBJ2-3
CDR3 length: 16
clone size: few
D gene: TRBD2
CDR3 protein: CASTSSGSHRIDTQYF
CDR3 DNA: TGTGCCAGCACGAGTAGCGGGAGCCACAGGATAGATACGCAGTATTTT

V gene: TRBV5-5
J gene: TRBJ1-2
CDR3 length: 15
clone size: -
D gene: TRBD1
CDR3 protein: CASSLDAGQGYGYTF
CDR3 DNA: TGTGCCAGCAGCTTGGATGCGGGACAGGGGTATGGCTACACCTTC

V gene: TRBV30
J gene: TRBJ2-3
CDR3 length: 18
clone size: -
D gene: -
CDR3 protein: CAWRHRGGRRQGADTQYF
CDR3 DNA: TGTGCCTGGAGGCACCGGGGGGGGAGGCGTCAGGGGGCAGATACGCAGTATTTT

V gene: TRBV4-1
J gene: TRBJ1-6
CDR3 length: 17
clone size: -
D gene: -
CDR3 protein: CASSQIETGSSNSPLHF
CDR3 DNA: TGCGCCAGCAGCCAAATAGAAACAGGGTCCTCTAATTCACCCCTCCACTTT

V gene: TRBV29-1
J gene: TRBJ1-1
CDR3 length: 14
clone size: -
D gene: -
CDR3 protein: CSVGKGPRGTEAFF
CDR3 DNA: TGCAGCGTTGGGAAGGGGCCCAGGGGCACTGAAGCTTTCTTT

V gene: TRBV7-6
J gene: TRBJ1-1
CDR3 length: 12
clone size: -
D gene: TRBD1
CDR3 protein: CASSASGGRAFF
CDR3 DNA: TGTGCCAGCAGCGCCTCAGGGGGTAGAGCTTTCTTT

V gene: TRBV4-1
J gene: TRBJ2-7
CDR3 length: 16
clone size: -
D gene: -
CDR3 protein: CASSPSPWQGSYEQYF
CDR3 DNA: TGCGCCAGCAGCCCTAGTCCTTGGCAGGGCTCCTACGAGCAGTACTTC

V gene: TRBV5-1
J gene: TRBJ2-7
CDR3 length: 15
clone size: -
D gene: -
CDR3 protein: CASSLGQGSSYEQYF
CDR3 DNA: TGCGCCAGCAGCTTAGGCCAGGGGAGCTCCTACGAGCAGTACTTC

V gene: TRBV2
J gene: TRBJ1-1
CDR3 length: 16
clone size: -
D gene: TRBD1
CDR3 protein: CARETGVEPLITEAFF
CDR3 DNA: TGTGCCAGAGAGACAGGGGTCGAACCGTTGATCACTGAAGCTTTCTTT

V gene: TRBV5-1
J gene: TRBJ2-1
CDR3 length: 16
clone size: -
D gene: TRBD2
CDR3 protein: CASSLTVSGGYNEQFF
CDR3 DNA: TGCGCCAGCAGCTTGACGGTCAGCGGGGGATACAATGAGCAGTTCTTC